This TCR beta chain was obtained from a study of blood T cell repertoires in COVID-19. The germline CDR1 and CDR2 sequences are MDHEN and SYDVKM. V gave up 3 bases and J gave up 3 bases, with 12 bases separating them. The CDR3 sequence is 15 residues long. Profiled with immunoSEQ multiplex PCR; TCRdb holds only in-frame clones, not every one. The data contain some 230,000 clones, roughly four fifths of them singletons. Clinical history as reported by participants underpinned cohort assignment. J is TRBJ1-5 and V is TRBV28, with D possibly matching TRBD1 (6 bases). The specimen was PBMCs or T cells enriched from blood (not recorded which). The receptor comes from a woman in her thirties or forties with acute COVID-19. The CDR3 nucleotides are TGTGCCAGCAGTTTTTCAGGGGTGCACAATCAGCCCCAGCATTTT. Its protein product is CASSFSGVHNQPQHF.